This is a list of T cell receptor beta chains from one sample in a study of T cell changes during pregnancy in multiple sclerosis. Generated by immunoSEQ multiplex PCR, the TCRdb table keeps only in-frame clones and is missing some. The data show around 39,000 clones, almost 95% seen once. The specimen sequenced was PBMCs (not recorded whether the cells were cultured). The receptor set was obtained from a female donor with multiple sclerosis, enrolled in a pregnancy study. CDR3s include the opening cysteine and the closing phenylalanine or tryptophan. Fields, in order: D gene, V gene, J gene, clone size, CDR3 DNA, CDR3 protein. D genes are given only for firm matches. Clone sizes are given selectively: once, few, many, or a class where the clone is expanded.

d_call: TRBD2; v_call: TRBV4-1; j_call: TRBJ2-3; clone_size: -; cdr3_nt: TGCGCCAGCAGCCTAAGACCCGTACTAGCGGGGGGTGAAGCAGATACGCAGTATTTT; cdr3_aa: CASSLRPVLAGGEADTQYF
d_call: -; v_call: TRBV11-2; j_call: TRBJ2-1; clone_size: -; cdr3_nt: TGTGCCAGCAGCTCAGGACCAGCGACCTACAATGAGCAGTTCTTC; cdr3_aa: CASSSGPATYNEQFF
d_call: -; v_call: TRBV28; j_call: TRBJ1-4; clone_size: -; cdr3_nt: TGTGCCAGCAGTTTAATCGGGACGGGGAATGAAAAACTGTTTTTT; cdr3_aa: CASSLIGTGNEKLFF
d_call: -; v_call: TRBV28; j_call: TRBJ2-1; clone_size: few; cdr3_nt: TGTGCCAGCAGCCTCGTTGGCGATGAGCAGTTCTTC; cdr3_aa: CASSLVGDEQFF
d_call: -; v_call: TRBV7-9; j_call: TRBJ2-7; clone_size: -; cdr3_nt: TGTGCCAGCAGCTTAGGGTGGGGTAAATCCGAGCAGTACTTC; cdr3_aa: CASSLGWGKSEQYF
d_call: -; v_call: TRBV7-2; j_call: TRBJ2-7; clone_size: -; cdr3_nt: TGTGCCAGCAGCTTAATGTTGAGACAGGCGTCCTACGAGCAGTACTTC; cdr3_aa: CASSLMLRQASYEQYF
d_call: -; v_call: TRBV4-1; j_call: TRBJ2-7; clone_size: -; cdr3_nt: TGCGCCAGCAGCCAAGATAAAGGGGAGCAGTACTTC; cdr3_aa: CASSQDKGEQYF
d_call: TRBD2; v_call: TRBV6-6; j_call: TRBJ2-2; clone_size: -; cdr3_nt: TGTGCCAGCAGGTCTATTGGGGGGGCCGGGGAGCTGTTTTTT; cdr3_aa: CASRSIGGAGELFF
d_call: TRBD1; v_call: TRBV2; j_call: TRBJ1-4; clone_size: -; cdr3_nt: TGTGCCAGCCGGACAGGGACTAATGAAAAACTGTTTTTT; cdr3_aa: CASRTGTNEKLFF
d_call: TRBD1; v_call: TRBV28; j_call: TRBJ1-2; clone_size: -; cdr3_nt: TGTGCCAGCCTTACCAAAATGATCGGGACAGTCTATGGCTACACCTTC; cdr3_aa: CASLTKMIGTVYGYTF
d_call: -; v_call: TRBV5-4; j_call: TRBJ2-5; clone_size: -; cdr3_nt: TGTGCCAGCAGCTTATGGGCTGGAGGGGGCCAACAAGAGACCCAGTACTTC; cdr3_aa: CASSLWAGGGQQETQYF
d_call: TRBD2; v_call: TRBV5-4; j_call: TRBJ2-1; clone_size: -; cdr3_nt: TGTGCCAGCAACTCGGGGGGGAGCTCCTACAATGAGCAGTTCTTC; cdr3_aa: CASNSGGSSYNEQFF
d_call: -; v_call: TRBV28; j_call: TRBJ2-4; clone_size: -; cdr3_nt: TGTGCCAGCAGCAGGGACTCCCCCGGGGTTCAGTACTTC; cdr3_aa: CASSRDSPGVQYF
d_call: -; v_call: TRBV6-5; j_call: TRBJ2-5; clone_size: -; cdr3_nt: TGTGCCAGCAGTTACTCGATTGAGGGGCCCCGATACTTC; cdr3_aa: CASSYSIEGPRYF
d_call: -; v_call: TRBV11-3; j_call: TRBJ2-7; clone_size: once; cdr3_nt: TGTGCCAGCAGCTTAGGGAGTCACGAGCAGTACTTC; cdr3_aa: CASSLGSHEQYF
d_call: TRBD2; v_call: TRBV4-2; j_call: TRBJ2-2; clone_size: -; cdr3_nt: TGTGCCAGCAGCCGGGTCGGCCTAGCGGGGTACACCGGGGAGCTGTTTTTT; cdr3_aa: CASSRVGLAGYTGELFF
d_call: TRBD1; v_call: TRBV27; j_call: TRBJ2-7; clone_size: -; cdr3_nt: TGTGTTTGTGGCCAGGGGGCCTACGAGCAGTACTTC; cdr3_aa: CVCGQGAYEQYF
d_call: TRBD2; v_call: TRBV30; j_call: TRBJ2-7; clone_size: -; cdr3_nt: TGTGCCTGGCCCCGACTAGCGGAACCCTACGAGCAGTACTTC; cdr3_aa: CAWPRLAEPYEQYF
d_call: -; v_call: TRBV5-1; j_call: TRBJ2-7; clone_size: once; cdr3_nt: TGCGCCAGCAGCTTGGTGGGGAGTGTCACCTACGAGCAGTACTTC; cdr3_aa: CASSLVGSVTYEQYF
d_call: TRBD2; v_call: TRBV5-1; j_call: TRBJ2-7; clone_size: -; cdr3_nt: TGCGCCAGCAGGCCGACGGGACTAGCGGGAGAGGGGAAGTACTTC; cdr3_aa: CASRPTGLAGEGKYF
d_call: -; v_call: TRBV6-4; j_call: TRBJ2-2; clone_size: -; cdr3_nt: TGTGCCAGCAGTGACAGAGACACCGGGGAGCTGTTTTTT; cdr3_aa: CASSDRDTGELFF
d_call: -; v_call: TRBV6-1; j_call: TRBJ1-1; clone_size: -; cdr3_nt: TGTGCCAGCAGTGAACCCCTGACAGGCCTGAACACTGAAGCTTTCTTT; cdr3_aa: CASSEPLTGLNTEAFF
d_call: TRBD2; v_call: TRBV7-2; j_call: TRBJ2-1; clone_size: -; cdr3_nt: TGTGCCAGCAGCGGGGGGTCGACTAGCCTCTCCTACAATGAGCAGTTCTTC; cdr3_aa: CASSGGSTSLSYNEQFF
d_call: TRBD1; v_call: TRBV5-1; j_call: TRBJ1-1; clone_size: -; cdr3_nt: TGCGCCAGCAGCTTGGACAGGGGGAACACTGAAGCTTTCTTT; cdr3_aa: CASSLDRGNTEAFF
d_call: -; v_call: TRBV29-1; j_call: TRBJ1-2; clone_size: -; cdr3_nt: TGCAGCGTTGTCGGGGGCAACTATGGCTACACCTTC; cdr3_aa: CSVVGGNYGYTF
d_call: TRBD1; v_call: TRBV5-5; j_call: TRBJ2-5; clone_size: -; cdr3_nt: TGTGCCAGCAGCGTGGGACAGGGTATTCTTCAAGAGACCCAGTACTTC; cdr3_aa: CASSVGQGILQETQYF
d_call: TRBD1; v_call: TRBV18; j_call: TRBJ2-5; clone_size: once; cdr3_nt: TGTGCCAGCTCACCACCCGGGACAGAAGAGACCCAGTACTTC; cdr3_aa: CASSPPGTEETQYF
d_call: -; v_call: TRBV6-4; j_call: TRBJ2-3; clone_size: few; cdr3_nt: TGTGCCAGCAGTCCGACTCCTCACGATACGCAGTATTTT; cdr3_aa: CASSPTPHDTQYF
d_call: -; v_call: TRBV5-6; j_call: TRBJ1-3; clone_size: -; cdr3_nt: TGTGCCAGCAGCTTGGTCCAGGGAATAGACACCATATATTTT; cdr3_aa: CASSLVQGIDTIYF
d_call: TRBD1; v_call: TRBV30; j_call: TRBJ1-1; clone_size: once; cdr3_nt: TGTGCCTGGAGTGCAGGGACAGGGTCCCTTGGGGACACTGAAGCTTTCTTT; cdr3_aa: CAWSAGTGSLGDTEAFF
d_call: TRBD2; v_call: TRBV29-1; j_call: TRBJ2-1; clone_size: -; cdr3_nt: TGCAGCGTTGTGATTAGCGGGAGGGACAATGAGCAGTTCTTC; cdr3_aa: CSVVISGRDNEQFF